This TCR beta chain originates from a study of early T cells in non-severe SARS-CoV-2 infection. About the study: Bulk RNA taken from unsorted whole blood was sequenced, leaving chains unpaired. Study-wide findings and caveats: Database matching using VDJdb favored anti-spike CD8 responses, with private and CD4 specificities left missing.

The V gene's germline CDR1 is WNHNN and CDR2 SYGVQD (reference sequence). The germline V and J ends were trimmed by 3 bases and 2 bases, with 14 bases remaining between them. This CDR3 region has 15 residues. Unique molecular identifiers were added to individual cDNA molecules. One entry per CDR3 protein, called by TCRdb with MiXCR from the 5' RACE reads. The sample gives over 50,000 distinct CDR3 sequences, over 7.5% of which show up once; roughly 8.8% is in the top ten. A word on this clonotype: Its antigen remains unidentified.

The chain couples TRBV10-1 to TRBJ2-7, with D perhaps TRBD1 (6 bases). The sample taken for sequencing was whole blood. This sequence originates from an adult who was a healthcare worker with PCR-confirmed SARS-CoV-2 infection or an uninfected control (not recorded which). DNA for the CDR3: TGCGCCAGCAGTGATTCGGGACATCCCCCCTACGAGCAGTACTTC. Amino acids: CASSDSGHPPYEQYF.